Listed below are T cell receptor beta chains from one sample, sequenced in a study of tumor and adjacent non-tumor tissue in lung cancer. TCRdb independently ran MiXCR on the multiplex PCR reads; one entry per CDR3 protein. The sample lists approximately 100,000 distinct CDR3 sequences; 60% to 65% were seen once. The sequencing input was distant non-tumor lung tissue. These receptors all stem from a man aged 60-69 years with non-small cell lung cancer. Each CDR3 is given with its conserved first and last residue. A D gene is named only where the DNA matches it firmly. Clone size is not always given. Where it is, it says once, few, many or a class for expanded clones.

V gene: TRBV29-1; clone size: .; J gene: TRBJ2-7; D gene: .; CDR3 DNA: TGCAGCGTCGCGGAGGGAACCTACGAGCAGTACTTC; CDR3 protein: CSVAEGTYEQYF
V gene: TRBV6-5; clone size: many; J gene: TRBJ2-1; D gene: TRBD2; CDR3 DNA: TGTGCCACGCGGGGGGCCGGTGAGCAGTTCTTC; CDR3 protein: CATRGAGEQFF
V gene: TRBV4-2; clone size: .; J gene: TRBJ1-5; D gene: .; CDR3 DNA: TGTGCCAGCAGCCAAGACGAGGGACACGGTTATAGCAATCAGCCCCAGCATTTT; CDR3 protein: CASSQDEGHGYSNQPQHF
V gene: TRBV12-3/TRBV12-4; clone size: .; J gene: TRBJ1-6; D gene: TRBD1; CDR3 DNA: TGTGCCAGCAGTTTTTGGGGTCCCGGGACAGTGGCTAATTCATTCCTCCACTTT; CDR3 protein: CASSFWGPGTVANSFLHF
V gene: TRBV29-1; clone size: .; J gene: TRBJ1-2; D gene: .; CDR3 DNA: TGCAGCATTGGCCAGGGTTCTGGCTACACCTTT; CDR3 protein: CSIGQGSGYTF
V gene: TRBV5-5; clone size: many; J gene: TRBJ2-3; D gene: .; CDR3 DNA: TGTGCCAGCAGCTTGGAGTTCAGGAGCGGAACAGATACGCAGTATTTT; CDR3 protein: CASSLEFRSGTDTQYF
V gene: TRBV25-1; clone size: few; J gene: TRBJ2-7; D gene: .; CDR3 DNA: TGTGCCAGCAGTGGGCAGGGAAGGGGATACGAGCAGTACTTC; CDR3 protein: CASSGQGRGYEQYF
V gene: TRBV6-6; clone size: many; J gene: TRBJ2-3; D gene: TRBD1; CDR3 DNA: TGTGCCAGCATCCCGGGACAGTACACAGATACGCAGTATTTT; CDR3 protein: CASIPGQYTDTQYF
V gene: TRBV10-1; clone size: once; J gene: TRBJ2-3; D gene: .; CDR3 DNA: TGTGCCAGCAGTGATGGTCTTGCGGGATGCACAGATACGCAGTACTTT; CDR3 protein: CASSDGLAGCTDTQYF
V gene: TRBV7-9; clone size: .; J gene: TRBJ1-2; D gene: .; CDR3 DNA: TGTACCAGCATCCCAGCCGGTGGCTACACCTTC; CDR3 protein: CTSIPAGGYTF
V gene: TRBV5-6; clone size: few; J gene: TRBJ2-4; D gene: .; CDR3 DNA: TGTGCCAGCAGCTTGAGCACCGCGGGAAACATTCAGTACTTC; CDR3 protein: CASSLSTAGNIQYF
V gene: TRBV6-5; clone size: .; J gene: TRBJ2-5; D gene: .; CDR3 DNA: TGTGCTATCAGCCGTCCAAGGGAGACCCAGTACTTC; CDR3 protein: CAISRPRETQYF
V gene: TRBV29-1; clone size: .; J gene: TRBJ1-5; D gene: .; CDR3 DNA: TGCAGCGTTGTCTTAGGTGCTGGCGATAGCAATGAGCCCCAGCATTTT; CDR3 protein: CSVVLGAGDSNEPQHF
V gene: TRBV30; clone size: .; J gene: TRBJ2-1; D gene: .; CDR3 DNA: TGTGCCTCTGCCGGGTCCCGAAGGGGCTACGATGAGCAGTTCTTC; CDR3 protein: CASAGSRRGYDEQFF
V gene: TRBV7-8; clone size: .; J gene: TRBJ2-2; D gene: .; CDR3 DNA: TGTGCCAGCAGCTTAGATGGGATAAGGAGGGAGCTGTTTTTT; CDR3 protein: CASSLDGIRRELFF
V gene: TRBV6-1; clone size: .; J gene: TRBJ1-5; D gene: TRBD1; CDR3 DNA: TGTGCCAGCAATGAAGGGGGCTTCCGGGCACAGCCCCAGCATTTT; CDR3 protein: CASNEGGFRAQPQHF
V gene: TRBV10-2; clone size: .; J gene: TRBJ2-7; D gene: .; CDR3 DNA: TGCGCCAGCAGTGAGACGTTTGGATGGCCGATCATCTACGAGCAGTACTTC; CDR3 protein: CASSETFGWPIIYEQYF
V gene: TRBV7-9; clone size: few; J gene: TRBJ2-1; D gene: TRBD2; CDR3 DNA: TGTGCCAGCAGCTCCCCGCCTAGCGGATCGAATGAGCAGTTCTTC; CDR3 protein: CASSSPPSGSNEQFF
V gene: TRBV6-1; clone size: .; J gene: TRBJ1-5; D gene: .; CDR3 DNA: TGTTCCAGCAGTGCAGACAGACTTGAGAATCAGCCCCAGCATTTT; CDR3 protein: CSSSADRLENQPQHF
V gene: TRBV9; clone size: few; J gene: TRBJ2-1; D gene: .; CDR3 DNA: TGTGCCAGCAGCTCCGGGGACCCCTACAATGAGCAGTTCTTC; CDR3 protein: CASSSGDPYNEQFF
V gene: TRBV12-3/TRBV12-4; clone size: .; J gene: TRBJ2-7; D gene: .; CDR3 DNA: TGTGACAGCAGTCCCCGCGGCCCCCACGAGCGGTACTTC; CDR3 protein: CDSSPRGPHERYF
V gene: TRBV6-6; clone size: .; J gene: TRBJ2-5; D gene: .; CDR3 DNA: TGTGCCAGCGGTTACGGCCGTGGGGAGACCCAGTACTTC; CDR3 protein: CASGYGRGETQYF
V gene: TRBV12-3/TRBV12-4; clone size: .; J gene: TRBJ2-6; D gene: .; CDR3 DNA: TGTGCCAGTAGTGAGAGGGGGGCTGAGGCCAACGTCCTGACTTTC; CDR3 protein: CASSERGAEANVLTF
V gene: TRBV29-1; clone size: many; J gene: TRBJ2-3; D gene: .; CDR3 DNA: TGCAGCGTTGAGGAGATTTCGGACGCGCAGTATTTT; CDR3 protein: CSVEEISDAQYF
V gene: TRBV11-1; clone size: .; J gene: TRBJ2-5; D gene: .; CDR3 DNA: TGTGCCAGCAGCGGAATTAGGGAAGAGACCCAATATTTC; CDR3 protein: CASSGIREETQYF
V gene: TRBV4-3; clone size: .; J gene: TRBJ2-7; D gene: .; CDR3 DNA: TGCGCCAGCCGCCAAACCGCGGGATCCTACGAGCAGTACTTC; CDR3 protein: CASRQTAGSYEQYF
V gene: TRBV6-2/TRBV6-3; clone size: .; J gene: TRBJ2-2; D gene: .; CDR3 DNA: TGTGCCAGCAGACAGAGGGGAGAGACCAACACCGGGGAGCTGTTTTTT; CDR3 protein: CASRQRGETNTGELFF
V gene: TRBV12-3/TRBV12-4; clone size: .; J gene: TRBJ1-6; D gene: TRBD1; CDR3 DNA: TGTGCCAGCGGACAGACAGGGGTTAATTCACCCGTCCACTTT; CDR3 protein: CASGQTGVNSPVHF
V gene: TRBV12-3/TRBV12-4; clone size: .; J gene: TRBJ2-1; D gene: .; CDR3 DNA: TGTGCCAGCAGTTCCGTTAGGACGAGTCGGACTAATGAGCAGTTCTTC; CDR3 protein: CASSSVRTSRTNEQFF
V gene: TRBV6-1; clone size: few; J gene: TRBJ1-2; D gene: .; CDR3 DNA: TGTGCCAGCAGGTGGGTCGACAGGATATTCGTTAAGGGCTATGGCTACACCTTC; CDR3 protein: CASRWVDRIFVKGYGYTF
V gene: TRBV19; clone size: few; J gene: TRBJ2-5; D gene: .; CDR3 DNA: TGTGCCAGTAGTATAGACAGGATTCGGCAAGAGACCCAGTACTTC; CDR3 protein: CASSIDRIRQETQYF
V gene: TRBV4-1; clone size: .; J gene: TRBJ2-7; D gene: .; CDR3 DNA: TGCGCCAGCAGCTGGTGGAGCTCTTACGAGCAGTACTTC; CDR3 protein: CASSWWSSYEQYF
V gene: TRBV19; clone size: once; J gene: TRBJ1-5; D gene: TRBD1; CDR3 DNA: TGTGCCAGTAGTACCACCTCTTTGATGGGACAGGGGTTCCGTCAGCCCCAGCATTTT; CDR3 protein: CASSTTSLMGQGFRQPQHF
V gene: TRBV4-3; clone size: many; J gene: TRBJ2-1; D gene: .; CDR3 DNA: TGCGCCAGCAGCCCGAATTCAAGGGGCAATGAGCAGTTCTTC; CDR3 protein: CASSPNSRGNEQFF
V gene: TRBV12-3/TRBV12-4; clone size: many; J gene: TRBJ1-1; D gene: .; CDR3 DNA: TGTGCCAGCAGTTTAGGAGGGGGCACTGAAGCTTTCTTT; CDR3 protein: CASSLGGGTEAFF
V gene: TRBV12-3/TRBV12-4; clone size: .; J gene: TRBJ1-5; D gene: .; CDR3 DNA: TGTGCCAGCGGCGAACAGGGAAGCTATCAGCCCCAGCATTTT; CDR3 protein: CASGEQGSYQPQHF
V gene: TRBV10-3; clone size: .; J gene: TRBJ2-2; D gene: .; CDR3 DNA: TGTGCCATCAAGGGAGTAGGGAAGAACACCGGGGAACTGTTTTTT; CDR3 protein: CAIKGVGKNTGELFF
V gene: TRBV20-1; clone size: many; J gene: TRBJ2-1; D gene: .; CDR3 DNA: TGCAGTGCTAGAGATCGCCGGAGACTAGATGAGCAGTTCTTC; CDR3 protein: CSARDRRRLDEQFF
V gene: TRBV4-3; clone size: .; J gene: TRBJ2-7; D gene: TRBD2; CDR3 DNA: TGCGCCAGAAGCCATGATCAGGCTAGCGGGAGCTACGAGCAGTACTTC; CDR3 protein: CARSHDQASGSYEQYF
V gene: TRBV28; clone size: once; J gene: TRBJ2-1; D gene: .; CDR3 DNA: TGTGGCAGCAGACTAGGGGCTTTTGAGCAGTTCTTC; CDR3 protein: CGSRLGAFEQFF
V gene: TRBV11-2; clone size: .; J gene: TRBJ2-5; D gene: .; CDR3 DNA: TGTGCCGGCAGCCCAGACAGGTTTGGCTCTGAGACCCAGTACTTC; CDR3 protein: CAGSPDRFGSETQYF
V gene: TRBV28; clone size: .; J gene: TRBJ1-6; D gene: .; CDR3 DNA: TGTGCCAGCAGTCCAGGACGGGCACCCCTCCAATTT; CDR3 protein: CASSPGRAPLQF
V gene: TRBV6-2/TRBV6-3; clone size: many; J gene: TRBJ2-1; D gene: .; CDR3 DNA: TGTGCCAGCAGTCACGGTACGGGAGCGGATGCGGGTGAGCAGTTCTTC; CDR3 protein: CASSHGTGADAGEQFF
V gene: TRBV12-3/TRBV12-4; clone size: .; J gene: TRBJ2-5; D gene: TRBD2; CDR3 DNA: TGTGCCAGCAGTTTCGGATTAGCGGGAGAGACCCAGCACTTC; CDR3 protein: CASSFGLAGETQHF
V gene: TRBV13; clone size: .; J gene: TRBJ2-3; D gene: .; CDR3 DNA: TGTGCCAGCATCTTGGCCGGGGCCCCGAGCGACACAGATACGCAGTATTTT; CDR3 protein: CASILAGAPSDTDTQYF
V gene: TRBV28; clone size: .; J gene: TRBJ2-4; D gene: TRBD2; CDR3 DNA: TGTGCCCGCCGATCGGGGGGGGGTCTAGCCAAAAACATTCAGTACTTC; CDR3 protein: CARRSGGGLAKNIQYF
V gene: TRBV5-6; clone size: .; J gene: TRBJ1-5; D gene: .; CDR3 DNA: TGTGCCAGCAGCTTGTACTCAAGGAGCAATCAGCCCCAGCGTTTT; CDR3 protein: CASSLYSRSNQPQRF
V gene: TRBV29-1; clone size: .; J gene: TRBJ2-5; D gene: TRBD2; CDR3 DNA: TGTAGCGTTGAACTAGCGCAGCAAGAGACCCAGTACTTC; CDR3 protein: CSVELAQQETQYF
V gene: TRBV6-5; clone size: .; J gene: TRBJ2-4; D gene: TRBD2; CDR3 DNA: TGTGCCAGCAGTCAGACTAACGGGAGGCGGATGGGCAAAAATATTCAGTACTTC; CDR3 protein: CASSQTNGRRMGKNIQYF
V gene: TRBV4-2; clone size: .; J gene: TRBJ2-4; D gene: TRBD2; CDR3 DNA: TGTGCAAGCAGCCAAGCGCAGGCTAGCGGATCATTAGCCGAAAACACTCAGTACTTC; CDR3 protein: CASSQAQASGSLAENTQYF